Listed below are T cell receptor beta chains from one sample, sequenced in a study of cytomegalovirus exposure and HLA in healthy donors. Some clones are missing from TCRdb's copy, which holds only in-frame ones; the method was immunoSEQ multiplex PCR. The table includes about 150,000 clones, about 61% detected once. Input material: PBMCs. The receptors here all came from a male donor in good health and CMV-seronegative. Both conserved end residues are part of each CDR3.

V gene	CDR3 length	J gene	CDR3 protein
TRBV2	13	TRBJ1-5	CASRDRVGQPQHF
TRBV7-3	13	TRBJ1-1	CASSFSPNTEAFF
TRBV5-1	15	TRBJ2-5	CASSLTLFSQETQYF
TRBV7-9	14	TRBJ2-7	CSSSPQWSTYEQYF
TRBV9	15	TRBJ2-1	CASSVMSGGNNEQFF
TRBV7-6	14	TRBJ2-5	CASSIDRGRETQYF
TRBV6-6	12	TRBJ1-1	CASSYTGAEAFF
TRBV9	15	TRBJ2-1	CASSVGTRIDNEQFF
TRBV5-8	17	TRBJ1-4	CASSFGRTPREGEKLFF
TRBV5-1	16	TRBJ1-4	CASSLTGGVVNEKLFF
TRBV7-6	15	TRBJ2-7	CASSLRGDTYYEQYF
TRBV19	16	TRBJ2-5	CASSGGTSGVQETQYF
TRBV7-3	19	TRBJ2-2	CASSLTLAGGLSNTGELFF
TRBV7-2	15	TRBJ1-4	CASSLGGGSAEKLFF
TRBV7-2	14	TRBJ1-2	CASSRTGGDYGYTF
TRBV5-1	15	TRBJ2-5	CASSLRTGRKETQYF
TRBV19	15	TRBJ1-5	CASSRGTGKNQPQHF
TRBV29-1	13	TRBJ2-1	CSVVGSSYNEQFF
TRBV5-4	14	TRBJ2-7	CASSSGTLTYEQYF
TRBV29-1	12	TRBJ2-5	CSVGPPGGTQYF
TRBV4-1	16	TRBJ2-7	CASSPTRGQGEREQYF
TRBV4-1	15	TRBJ2-3	CASSQLVRGTDTQYF
TRBV7-3	18	TRBJ2-3	CASSSRTSGSLSTDTQYF
TRBV10-3	17	TRBJ2-2	CAISEWGLAGNTGELFF
TRBV29-1	13	TRBJ2-5	CSASGGFSETQYF
TRBV18	15	TRBJ2-2	CASSSGTGGTGELFF
TRBV27	14	TRBJ2-3	CASSLRVNGDTQYF
TRBV7-9	17	TRBJ2-1	CASRVPHRAELYNEQFF
TRBV11-2	15	TRBJ1-4	CASSLGTGGNEKLFF
TRBV2	11	TRBJ1-1	CASRIRGWAFF
TRBV7-2	13	TRBJ1-2	CASNPTGPYGYTF
TRBV18	13	TRBJ2-1	CASSPDRGNEQFF
TRBV7-9	11	TRBJ1-2	CASSPREGYTF
TRBV6-1	15	TRBJ1-5	CASSEQTGGNQPQHF
TRBV4-1	15	TRBJ2-3	CASSLPRGGPDTQYF
TRBV9	15	TRBJ2-1	CASSRQGSSYNEQFF
TRBV28	14	TRBJ1-3	CASSFTGSGNTIYF
TRBV18	14	TRBJ1-1	CASSTQGFRTEAFF
TRBV7-2	13	TRBJ2-5	CASSLDPGETQYF
TRBV19	15	TRBJ1-4	CASSGYSPGGEKLFF
TRBV2	17	TRBJ1-1	CASSELDRAQPKNEAFF
TRBV2	15	TRBJ1-2	CASSRTGAQGYGYTF
TRBV19	13	TRBJ1-6	CASSIGGGSPLHF
TRBV5-1	15	TRBJ2-7	CASSPDTNRGGEQYF
TRBV19	14	TRBJ2-5	CASSIAGGGETQYF
TRBV2	16	TRBJ1-6	CASTMRTDSYNSPLHF
TRBV6-1	13	NA	CASTRQAYYEQYF
TRBV7-9	13	TRBJ2-3	CASSQAGGDTQYF
TRBV5-1	13	TRBJ2-1	CASSLGLSNEQFF
TRBV2	14	TRBJ1-5	CASREGNSNQPQHF
TRBV6-5	14	TRBJ2-5	CASSRHQIQETQYF
TRBV11-1	16	TRBJ2-3	CASSLRTSGATDTQYF
TRBV7-8	15	TRBJ2-1	CASSMRGSSYNEQFF
TRBV7-9	14	TRBJ1-6	CASSLVAGHSPLHF
TRBV7-2	14	TRBJ1-2	CASSFGGANYGYTF
TRBV5-4	13	TRBJ2-3	CASRDRNTDTQYF
TRBV25-1	13	TRBJ2-1	CASSGAHRGQQFF
TRBV19	16	TRBJ2-3	CASSMGLAGPMPAQYF
TRBV2	14	TRBJ2-1	CASSEYRMGNEQFF
TRBV7-8	13	TRBJ2-2	CASSLARSGELFF